The 15 T cell receptor beta chains reported below all come from one sample, sequenced in a study of shared clonotypes between healthy human individuals. Naivety among CD8 cells was defined by CD45RO negativity and positive CCR7 selection, thereby excluding terminally differentiated effector memory CD45RA+ cells. Sequencing used immunoSEQ multiplex PCR; TCRdb keeps in-frame clones, though not all of them. The sample includes fewer than 1 million clones, 90% to 98% of them seen just once. Input material: naive CD8+ T cells sorted from blood. The receptors were gathered from a man aged 25 to 45 in good health.

The DNA for the CDR3 is TGCGCCAGCAGCTCCGGGATCTACGAGCAGTACTTC. Translation: CASSSGIYEQYF. This chain joins TRBV10-2 and TRBJ2-7; TRBD2 might be the D (5 bases). Germline CDR1 and CDR2: WSHSY and SAAADI. The CDR3 extends over 12 amino acids. V was cut by 6 bases and J by 3 bases, with 9 bases left in between.

V is TRBV27 and J is TRBJ2-7, with D perhaps matching TRBD2 (5 bases). There are 14 residues in the CDR3. Germline values: CDR1 MNHEY, CDR2 SMNVEV (reference sequence). With 5 bases removed from V and 2 bases from J, the gap between germline ends came to 13 bases. The CDR3 DNA reads as TGTGCCAGCAGTCTCGCCGAGGGAGCCTACGAGCAGTACTTC. This codes for CASSLAEGAYEQYF.

The V and J genes are TRBV18 and TRBJ1-1; D unclear. The CDR3 totals 14 residues. The germline V gene encodes CDR1 KGHSH and CDR2 LQKENI. V was pared by 2 bases and J by 1 base, with 8 bases between. The CDR3 bases are TGTGCCAGCTCACCAGTGACAAGGAACACTGAAGCTTTCTTT. As protein: CASSPVTRNTEAFF.

The V and J genes are TRBV4-1 and TRBJ2-7; TRBD2 is a possible D gene (6 bases). Germline loops: CDR1 MGHRA, CDR2 YSYEKL. Trimming left V 5 bases short and J 5 bases short, with 16 bases between. The CDR3 extends over 14 amino acids. CDR3 amino acids: CASSLTGLSNEQYF. In nucleotides, the CDR3 is TGCGCCAGCAGCTTGACGGGACTCTCTAACGAGCAGTACTTC.

The genes are TRBV30 and TRBJ1-4; D remains ambiguous. Between the trimmed V and J ends, which lost 2 bases and 2 bases, there was a span of 12 bases. The CDR3 runs 15 residues. Germline CDR1 and CDR2: GTSNPN and SVGIG (reference sequence). The CDR3 DNA follows: TGTGCCTGGAGTCCCCTAGGCCTTACTAATGAAAAACTGTTTTTT. Translating it yields CAWSPLGLTNEKLFF.

The gene calls are TRBV7-9 and TRBJ2-7; D is ambiguous. This CDR3 has 16 residues. CDR1 and CDR2 from the germline V gene are SEHNR and FQNEAQ (reference sequence). V was cut by 1 base and J by 0 bases, with 13 bases left in between. CDR3 sequence reads: CASSLVPLSSSYEQYF. The CDR3 DNA sequence: TGTGCCAGCAGCTTAGTTCCCCTCTCCTCCTCCTACGAGCAGTACTTC.

On this clone: The same CDR3 also results from other DNA sequences found in this sample. The V call is TRBV7-9, the J call TRBJ1-1; 8 bases align to TRBD1. Looked up from germline, CDR1 is SEHNR and CDR2 is FQNEAQ (reference sequence). The trim removed 1 base at V and 1 base at J, leaving 2 bases unmatched. The CDR3 is made up of 15 amino acids. CDR3 sequence: CASSLVGQGNTEAFF. CDR3 coding DNA: TGTGCCAGCAGCTTAGTCGGACAGGGGAACACTGAAGCTTTCTTT.

V and J are TRBV28 and TRBJ2-5; D might be TRBD2 (6 bases). With 8 bases removed from V and 1 base from J, the gap between germline ends came to 17 bases. This CDR3 is 15 amino acids long. Germline V gives CDR1 MDHEN, CDR2 SYDVKM. The CDR3: CASDRGTGFQETQYF. DNA for the CDR3: TGTGCCAGCGACCGGGGGACGGGGTTCCAAGAGACCCAGTACTTC.

Notes on this clone: Different DNA sequences within this sample yield the same CDR3. CDR3 in DNA: TGTGCCAGCAGCCCTCGGGACAGGGGCTACGAGCAGTACTTC. Its protein is CASSPRDRGYEQYF. The V gene is TRBV9, the J gene TRBJ2-7; the match to TRBD1 covers 10 bases. Per the germline V gene, CDR1 is SGDLS and CDR2 is YYNGEE. The CDR3 spans 14 residues. Trimming removed 4 bases from V and 3 bases from J; junction bases left unmatched: 4. Full variable domain (outside the CDR3, taken from reference TRBV9 and TRBJ2-7): DSGVTQTPKHLITATGQRVTLRCSPRSGDLSVYWYQQSLDQGLQFLIQYYNGEERAKGNILERFSAQQFPDLHSELNLSSLELGDSALYFCASSPRDRGYEQYFGPGTRLTVT.

V gene TRBV5-4 combines with J gene TRBJ1-1; maybe TRBD1 (5 bases). This CDR3 spans 11 amino acids. Between the trimmed V and J ends, which lost 0 bases and 9 bases, there was a span of 6 bases. Germline assignment: CDR1 SGHNT and CDR2 YYREEE (reference sequence). The CDR3 nucleotides are TGTGCCAGCAGCTTGGGACAGCAAGCTTTCTTT. It yields the protein CASSLGQQAFF.

On this clone itself: Other DNA sequences within the sample encode an identical CDR3. This rearrangement joins TRBV5-6 to TRBJ2-5; D is unresolved. CDR1 is SGHDT, CDR2 YYEEEE, per germline. V was cut by 3 bases and J by 1 base, with 1 base left in between. CDR3 length: 11 amino acids. The CDR3, as DNA: TGTGCCAGCAGCTCCCAAGAGACCCAGTACTTC. Protein: CASSSQETQYF.

This rearrangement joins TRBV28 to TRBJ1-5, with 12 nucleotides matching TRBD1. CDR3 length equals 21 residues. Trimming at V came to 0 bases and at J to 2 bases, leaving 14 bases not matched to a gene. Looked up from germline, CDR1 is MDHEN and CDR2 is SYDVKM. The CDR3 region has the DNA TGTGCCAGCAGTTTATGGGCTCCCAGGGACAGGGGGCTCAGTGGCAATCAGCCCCAGCATTTT. It specifies CASSLWAPRDRGLSGNQPQHF.

This clone was observed a single time. The chain employs TRBV7-9 and TRBJ2-2; D not resolved. Germline V gene data show CDR1 as SEHNR and CDR2 as FQNEAQ (reference sequence). Deletions cut 6 bases from V and 0 bases from J, with 11 bases between. The CDR3 totals 15 residues. The CDR3: CASRLIETNTGELFF. The DNA for the CDR3 is TGTGCCAGCAGACTAATAGAAACGAACACCGGGGAGCTGTTTTTT.

This clone was recorded only once. This chain links TRBV11-2 with TRBJ2-6, with D maybe TRBD1 (6 bases). Between the trimmed V and J ends, which lost 1 base and 0 bases, there was a span of 13 bases. The CDR3 is 18 amino acids. The germline CDR1 and CDR2 sequences are SGHAT and FQNNGV. DNA for the CDR3: TGTGCCAGCAGCTTAGGGTACAGGGCCAACTCTGGGGCCAACGTCCTGACTTTC. This encodes CASSLGYRANSGANVLTF.

V and J are TRBV27 and TRBJ1-2; D gene unclear. The CDR3 sequence is 15 residues long. Germline assignment: CDR1 MNHEY and CDR2 SMNVEV (reference sequence). The V end lost 3 bases, the J end lost 3 bases, and 14 bases lay between the germline ends. Written as DNA, the CDR3 is TGTGCCAGCAGTTTTCCTGGGGAGATTGACTATGGCTACACCTTC. Its translation is CASSFPGEIDYGYTF.